This TCR beta chain derives from a study of T cell responses to AZD1222 COVID-19 vaccine. This CDR3 spans 15 amino acids. The germline V and J ends were trimmed by 5 bases and 3 bases, with 16 bases remaining between them. Germline V gene lookup returns CDR1 LGHNT and CDR2 FRNRAP. Libraries were prepared by immunoSEQ multiplex PCR; TCRdb keeps only in-frame clonotypes and omits some of them. The table shows just over 80,000 clones, with 80% to 90% occurring only once. As concerns this clone: Its antigen is unidentified.

Study-wide results and limits: The peak T cell response came first, and repertoires were sampled only after it.

The sequences come from peripheral blood, collected on day 0 of AZD1222 vaccination. This TCR was sampled from an adult in good health. V gene TRBV12-5 combines with J gene TRBJ1-1; TRBD1 is a possible D gene (6 bases). The CDR3 region is CASGPEGGWDTEAFF. The DNA of the CDR3 is TGTGCTAGTGGTCCGGAGGGGGGTTGGGACACTGAAGCTTTCTTT.